This T cell receptor beta chain appears in the sequencing data of a study of cytomegalovirus exposure and HLA in healthy donors. Study-level findings and limits: Researchers left out some V segments, among them TRBV6-2 and TRBV6-3, as indistinguishable. There were a few CMV-associated chains whose specificity for CMV antigens was confirmed in vitro.

The PCR had 60 Vbeta and 13 Jbeta primers. Here immunoSEQ multiplex PCR was the method, and the copy in TCRdb shows in-frame clones only, minus some. The sample consists of more than 65,000 clones, roughly 82% of them appearing once. This clone was seen only once. Its target is not known. CDR1 ENHRY and CDR2 SYGVKD come from the germline V gene. The CDR3 has 14 amino acids. Trimming at V came to 5 bases and at J to 3 bases, leaving 4 bases not matched to a gene. Sequenced sample: PBMCs. The chain has TRBV10-3 and TRBJ1-5, with TRBD1 matching over 7 bases. This clonotype was sampled from a man younger than 35 in good health and CMV-seronegative. CDR3 DNA sequence: TGTGCCATCAGTACAGGGGCGAACAATCAGCCCCAGCATTTT. Amino acids: CAISTGANNQPQHF.